The 3 T cell receptor beta chains in this list originate from one sample, sequenced in a study of cytomegalovirus exposure and HLA in healthy donors. A multiplex PCR was run with 60 Vbeta primers and 13 Jbeta primers. Sequenced by immunoSEQ multiplex PCR; TCRdb stores in-frame clones only, minus some. The table lists fewer than 130,000 clones, 65% to 80% of them singletons. Material for sequencing was PBMCs. The receptors come from an older woman in good health and CMV-seropositive.

The genes are TRBV7-9 and TRBJ2-3; a possible D gene is TRBD2 (6 bases). Deletions cut 5 bases from V and 3 bases from J, with 15 bases between. The CDR3 covers 15 residues. Looked up from germline, CDR1 is SEHNR and CDR2 is FQNEAQ (reference sequence). CDR3 amino acids: CASSKGFGGTDTQYF. DNA of the CDR3: TGTGCCAGCAGCAAAGGGTTTGGGGGGACAGATACGCAGTATTTT.

The rearrangement joins TRBV7-9 to TRBJ1-3; TRBD1 matches 8 bases. J was trimmed by 0 bases and V by 2 bases; bases with no gene match: 6. Germline V CDR1 and CDR2: SEHNR, FQNEAQ (reference sequence). The CDR3 sequence is 17 residues long. The CDR3 nucleotides read TGTGCCAGCAGCTTAACAGGGGGGAAACTCTCTGGAAACACCATATATTTT. This gives the protein CASSLTGGKLSGNTIYF.

The chain links TRBV5-1 to TRBJ2-3, with 7 bases matching TRBD1. The CDR3 extends over 18 amino acids. V dropped 0 bases and J dropped 1; count of bases not matched to a gene: 11. Per germline, CDR1 SGHRS and CDR2 YFSETQ. This chain's CDR3 is CASSLVRWDTGGTDTQYF. In DNA, the CDR3 is TGCGCCAGCAGCTTGGTGCGATGGGACACAGGGGGCACAGATACGCAGTATTTT.